This T cell receptor beta chain emerged from a study of cytomegalovirus exposure and HLA in healthy donors. Study findings and constraints: Most TCR sequences proved rare, with some public TCRs found in many donors.

V shed 7 bases and J shed 2 bases, with 15 bases lying between them. There are 14 residues in the CDR3. Germline CDR1 is SQVTM and CDR2 is ANQGSEA. Notes on this clone: The antigen is not known.

Generated by immunoSEQ multiplex PCR, the TCRdb table keeps only in-frame clones and is missing some. The sample has 350,000 or so clones, about nine tenths seen once. Sequencing used PBMCs. This sequence was found in a woman in her late teens or twenties in good health and CMV-seronegative. The chain carries TRBV29-1 and TRBJ1-5; perhaps TRBD1 as D (6 bases). The CDR3 nucleotides are TGCAGCGCCACGGGGGCGGGGGGCAATCAGCCCCAGCATTTT. Its translation: CSATGAGGNQPQHF.